The T cell receptor beta chain described here comes from a study of T cell responses to AZD1222 COVID-19 vaccine. Findings and limits, study-wide: The repertoires were collected only after the peak T cell response. Clonal diversity may have been underestimated in mostly white British donors. Just a handful of AZD1222 recipients were seropositive at baseline. Two doses of AZD1222 preceded a rise in Spike-specific TCR breadth and depth.

The protocol was immunoSEQ multiplex PCR, while the TCRdb copy is restricted to in-frame clones and leaves out a portion. The table includes around 95,000 clones, more than 75% detected once. This CDR3 has 13 residues. V was cut by 4 bases and J by 4 bases, with 8 bases left in between. As concerns this clone: Its antigen is unidentified.

The chain uses TRBV12-3 or TRBV12-4 and TRBJ1-3; D unresolved. This sequence was found in an adult in good health. The starting material was peripheral blood, obtained on day 0 of MenACWY control vaccination. The DNA of the CDR3 is TGTGCCAGCAGTTCGGGAGAAGGAAACACCATATATTTT. Translating gives CASSSGEGNTIYF.